Listed here is a single T cell receptor beta chain. This record comes from a study of blood T cell repertoires in COVID-19. Per the study methods: Reference gene primer amplification gave estimated nucleated cell counts. Sequenced by immunoSEQ multiplex PCR; TCRdb stores in-frame clones only, minus some. The DNA was the basis for D and trimming; V, J and clone size are from that table. The data contain fewer than 250,000 clones, 83% of them singletons. Trimming pared 1 base from V and 2 bases from J, leaving 28 bases between. The germline V gene encodes CDR1 SGHKS and CDR2 YYEKEE (reference sequence). The CDR3 spans 20 residues.

Source material: peripheral blood. The clonotype comes from a human donor in a cohort sampled during active COVID-19. The chain joins TRBV5-5 to TRBJ2-7; D possibly corresponds to TRBD1 (5 bases). As DNA, the CDR3 is TGTGCCAGCAGCTTGTCGTATAGGGGTGAAAAGAGAGCAAGCACCTACGAGCAGTACTTC. Its protein product is CASSLSYRGEKRASTYEQYF.